This T cell receptor (beta chain) was profiled in a study of blood T cells in healthy people across ages. The V and J ends lost 5 bases and 4 bases respectively, with 13 bases between them. Looked up from germline, CDR1 is SGHRS and CDR2 is YFSETQ. The CDR3 has 14 amino acids. The authors ran a second PCR of about 7 to 11 cycles using a sample-barcoded 5' primer and a J-beta primer mix. TCRdb ran MiXCR on the 5' RACE reads and lists one entry per CDR3 protein. The repertoire consists of over 600,000 distinct CDR3 sequences, with about half occurring once and the leading ten covering 15% to 20%. PBMCs, at least 6 million per sample, were isolated. Total RNA extracted from each sample amounted to at least 5.5 micrograms.

Source material: blood. This TCR was sampled from an older man in good health. V is TRBV5-1 and J is TRBJ2-1, with D perhaps being TRBD1 or TRBD2 (6 bases each). Written as DNA, the CDR3 is TGCGCCAGCAGAGAGGGGGGCGGATACAATGAGCAGTTCTTC. Protein product: CASREGGGYNEQFF.